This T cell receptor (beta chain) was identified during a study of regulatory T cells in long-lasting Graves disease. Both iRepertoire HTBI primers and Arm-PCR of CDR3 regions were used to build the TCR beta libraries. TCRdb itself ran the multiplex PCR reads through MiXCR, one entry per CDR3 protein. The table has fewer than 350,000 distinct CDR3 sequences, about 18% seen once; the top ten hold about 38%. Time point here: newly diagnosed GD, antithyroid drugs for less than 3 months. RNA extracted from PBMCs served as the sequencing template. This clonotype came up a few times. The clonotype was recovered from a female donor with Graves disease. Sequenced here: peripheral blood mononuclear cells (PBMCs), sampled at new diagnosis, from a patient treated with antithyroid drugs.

The CDR3 DNA is TGTGCCAGCAGCCAAGTTGAATTGGACTTAAAAGAGACCCAGTACTTC. Protein sequence: CASSQVELDLKETQYF. The chain joins TRBV3-1 to TRBJ2-5; tentatively, D is TRBD2 (5 bases). The CDR3 extends over 16 amino acids. Germline V CDR1 and CDR2: LGHDT, YNNKEL (reference sequence). Trimming pared 1 base from V and 3 bases from J, leaving 15 bases between.